The 25 T cell receptor beta chains in this list originate from one sample, sequenced in a study of blood T cell repertoires in COVID-19 (dated by TCRdb to 2018 to 2021). The library was prepared using the immunoSEQ multiplex PCR assay. In TCRdb, the immuneACCESS table is reduced to in-frame sequences with V and J assigned. These tables do not hold every clone; where another copy was compared, an unresolved V gene accounts for under half, and the others remain unexplained. The sample yields approximately 46,000 clones; roughly nine tenths were counted once. The ten largest account for 15% to 17% of the sample. The sequenced sample was peripheral blood. The receptors were gathered from a man between 65 and 80 years old with active COVID-19.

The V call is TRBV27, the J call TRBJ2-7, with a tentative D call TRBD1 (6 bases). This CDR3 has 14 residues. Germline V gene data show CDR1 as MNHEY and CDR2 as SMNVEV (reference sequence). Between the trimmed V and J ends, which lost 0 bases and 3 bases, there was a span of 9 bases. CDR3: CASSLSAGVYEQYF. The CDR3, as DNA: TGTGCCAGCAGTTTATCAGCAGGGGTCTACGAGCAGTACTTC.

The rearrangement links TRBV29-1 to TRBJ1-1; TRBD1 aligns across 8 bases. Trimming at V came to 7 bases and at J to 12 bases, leaving 7 bases not matched to a gene. Germline-derived CDR1 and CDR2 are SQVTM and ANQGSEA. The CDR3 is made up of 10 amino acids. The CDR3 here is CSARGDRTFF. CDR3 bases: TGCAGCGCCCGGGGGGACAGGACTTTCTTT.

This clone was recorded only once. The chain combines TRBV6-5 with TRBJ1-2; D is perhaps TRBD1 (5 bases). Germline V gives CDR1 MNHEY, CDR2 SVGAGI. The germline V and J ends were trimmed by 2 bases and 0 bases, with 10 bases remaining between them. The CDR3 length is 15 residues. The CDR3 sequence: CASSYQGRSNYGYTF. CDR3 DNA sequence: TGTGCCAGCAGTTACCAGGGTAGATCTAACTATGGCTACACCTTC.

The chain links TRBV5-1 to TRBJ2-2, with 8 bases identical to TRBD2. This CDR3 region has 16 residues. V shed 4 bases and J 2 bases; nucleotides not matched to a gene: 7. Per the germline V gene, CDR1 is SGHRS and CDR2 is YFSETQ. CDR3: CASSPRGLANTGELFF. In DNA, the CDR3 is TGCGCCAGCAGCCCCCGAGGACTAGCAAACACCGGGGAGCTGTTTTTT.

J is TRBJ2-1 and V is TRBV4-3; 7 positions agree with TRBD1. Germline values: CDR1 LGHNA, CDR2 YSLEER. The ends lost 4 bases at V and 7 bases at J; junction bases unmatched: 16. The CDR3 runs 17 residues. CDR3 loop: CASSPQTDRLSRNEQFF. CDR3 sequence (DNA): TGCGCCAGCAGCCCTCAGACGGACAGGTTATCGCGGAATGAGCAGTTCTTC.

The genes are TRBV14 and TRBJ2-1, with 10 bases aligning to TRBD2. The germline V gene has CDR1 SGHDN and CDR2 FVKESK. With V trimmed by 5 bases and J by 3 bases, 7 bases remained unmatched. The CDR3 totals 16 residues. CDR3 nucleotides: TGTGCCAGCAGCTTTTTTAGCGGGGGGAGCTACAATGAGCAGTTCTTC. Protein: CASSFFSGGSYNEQFF.

The gene calls are TRBV4-3 and TRBJ1-3, with TRBD1 matching over 7 bases. The germline V gene has CDR1 LGHNA and CDR2 YSLEER. The CDR3 runs 15 residues. V lost 3 bases to trimming and J lost 5 bases; unmatched junction nucleotides: 7. This CDR3 is CASSQTQGPRNTIYF. The DNA of the CDR3 is TGCGCCAGCAGCCAGACACAGGGGCCGCGAAACACCATATATTTT.

The J gene is TRBJ1-3, the V gene TRBV6-5, with D maybe TRBD1 (5 bases). CDR1 and CDR2 from the germline V gene are MNHEY and SVGAGI. V lost 4 bases and J lost 4, with 14 bases in between. This CDR3 is 15 amino acids long. CDR3 loop: CASSSPGRVGNTIYF. The CDR3 DNA follows: TGTGCCAGCAGTTCACCAGGGCGAGTCGGAAACACCATATATTTT.

This chain uses TRBV10-3 with TRBJ1-6; 7 nucleotides align to TRBD1. This CDR3 is 18 amino acids long. Germline V gene data show CDR1 as ENHRY and CDR2 as SYGVKD. The V gene end was trimmed by 2 bases and the J gene end by 2 bases; junction bases not matched to a gene: 9. CDR3 DNA sequence: TGTGCCATCAGTGAGGGCAGGGGGGTTAGGCCCTATAATTCACCCCTCCACTTT. It yields the protein CAISEGRGVRPYNSPLHF.

This sequence joins TRBV28 and TRBJ1-4; D is uncertain. V shed 1 base and J shed 6 bases, with 3 bases lying between them. The CDR3 runs to 12 residues. The germline gives CDR1 MDHEN, CDR2 SYDVKM. The CDR3 DNA is TGTGCCAGCAGTTTATCAGATGAAAAACTGTTTTTT. It encodes CASSLSDEKLFF.

V usage is TRBV6-1 and J usage is TRBJ1-2, with a possible D match to TRBD1 (5 bases). V dropped 1 base and J dropped 1 base, with 13 bases sitting between them. The CDR3 has 16 residues. Germline lookup yields CDR1 MNHNS and CDR2 SASEGT. The CDR3 here is CASSEVYGGNNYGYTF. CDR3 nucleotides: TGTGCCAGCAGTGAAGTCTACGGGGGGAATAACTATGGCTACACCTTC.

The V and J genes are TRBV5-4 and TRBJ2-5; D perhaps matches TRBD1 (5 bases). This CDR3 is 14 amino acids long. V lost 3 bases to trimming and J lost 3 bases, with 12 bases between them. Germline-derived CDR1 and CDR2 are SGHNT and YYREEE (reference sequence). Here the CDR3 reads CASSSAAREETQYF. CDR3 DNA sequence: TGTGCCAGCAGCTCGGCCGCCAGGGAAGAGACCCAGTACTTC.

This rearrangement joins TRBV5-1 to TRBJ2-2, with D perhaps matching TRBD2 (5 bases). The CDR3 extends over 13 amino acids. Germline assignment: CDR1 SGHRS and CDR2 YFSETQ. Deletions cut 0 bases from V and 12 bases from J, with 12 bases between. As DNA, the CDR3 is TGCGCCAGCAGCTTGGTAAGGTGGGAGCAGCTGTTTTTT. Protein product: CASSLVRWEQLFF.

This chain joins TRBV11-2 and TRBJ2-1, with 11 nucleotides matching TRBD1. J gave up 11 bases and V 5 bases, and 11 bases lay outside the gene matches. The CDR3 spans 15 residues. Germline CDR1 SGHAT, CDR2 FQNNGV. DNA for the CDR3: TGTGCCAGCAGCCAGGGTGGGGACAGGGGGTTTCAGCAGTTCTTC. This codes for CASSQGGDRGFQQFF. The variable domain in full, completed from reference TRBV11-2 and TRBJ2-1, reads EAGVAQSPRYKIIEKRQSVAFWCNPISGHATLYWYQQILGQGPKLLIQFQNNGVVDDSQLPKDRFSAERLKGVDSTLKIQPAKLEDSAVYLCASSQGGDRGFQQFFGPGTRLTVL.

The rearrangement links TRBV20-1 to TRBJ2-3; TRBD1 aligns across 12 bases. The CDR3 has 17 amino acids. The junction had 12 bases not matched to a gene; V was cut back by 3 bases and J by 5 bases. Germline-derived CDR1 and CDR2 are DFQATT and SNEGSKA (reference sequence). CDR3 loop: CSASKPPGQGAQDTQYF. The CDR3 bases are TGCAGTGCTAGTAAGCCGCCGGGACAGGGGGCGCAAGATACGCAGTATTTT.

CDR3 DNA: TGTGCCAGTACTCTCGGGACAGGAGGTGAAAAACTGTTTTTT. Protein sequence: CASTLGTGGEKLFF. The V gene is TRBV5-5, the J gene TRBJ1-4; 8 nucleotides match TRBD1. The germline V gene encodes CDR1 SGHKS and CDR2 YYEKEE (reference sequence). V lost 8 bases to trimming and J lost 7 bases; unmatched junction nucleotides: 10. This CDR3 has 14 amino acids.

This chain uses TRBV6-5 with TRBJ1-3; 8 nucleotides match TRBD1. The germline V gene encodes CDR1 MNHEY and CDR2 SVGAGI. The CDR3 has 15 amino acids. J was trimmed by 2 bases and V by 5 bases; bases with no gene match: 5. CDR3 in DNA: TGTGCCAGCAGTCCAGAGACAGGGGCTGGAAACACCATATATTTT. Protein sequence: CASSPETGAGNTIYF.

The chain joins TRBV5-6 to TRBJ2-7; possible D gene TRBD1, 5 bases. This CDR3 is built from 12 residues. Trimming cost V 4 bases and J 3 bases, with 8 bases left between them. Germline CDR1 reads SGHDT; CDR2 reads YYEEEE. In DNA form, the CDR3 reads TGTGCCAGCAGCCTCAGGGTCTACGAGCAGTACTTC. This encodes CASSLRVYEQYF.

The genes are TRBV5-1 and TRBJ2-1; tentatively, D is TRBD2 (5 bases). Germline V gene sequence: CDR1 SGHRS, CDR2 YFSETQ. The CDR3 extends over 16 amino acids. V gave up 5 bases and J gave up 0 bases, with 15 bases separating them. The CDR3 nucleotides read TGCGCCAGCAGTCTCCCAAGCGGCAGCTCCTACAATGAGCAGTTCTTC. It specifies CASSLPSGSSYNEQFF.

The chain recombines TRBV5-6 with TRBJ1-3; TRBD1 aligns across 7 bases. The CDR3 is made up of 13 amino acids. Unmatched junction bases numbered 4, after V lost 2 bases and J lost 8 bases. Germline V gene data show CDR1 as SGHDT and CDR2 as YYEEEE. CDR3 in amino acids: CASSLQGSDTIYF. The DNA of the CDR3 is TGTGCCAGCAGCTTACAGGGGTCGGACACCATATATTTT. The whole variable domain, remainder taken from reference TRBV5-6 and TRBJ1-3, is DAGVTQSPTHLIKTRGQQVTLRCSPKSGHDTVSWYQQALGQGPQFIFQYYEEEERQRGNFPDRFSGHQFPNYSSELNVNALLLGDSALYLCASSLQGSDTIYFGEGSWLTVV.

This chain joins TRBV5-1 and TRBJ2-3; perhaps TRBD2 as D (5 bases). Germline V gene sequence: CDR1 SGHRS, CDR2 YFSETQ. V gave up 4 bases and J gave up 6 bases, with 15 bases separating them. The CDR3 spans 14 residues. This CDR3 reads CASSPASQDDTQYF. CDR3 nucleotides: TGCGCCAGCAGCCCGGCTAGCCAGGACGATACGCAGTATTTT.

The rearrangement links TRBV7-6 to TRBJ2-3; no firm D call. The V gene's germline CDR1 is SGHVS and CDR2 FNYEAQ. CDR3 length equals 15 residues. Trimming shortened V by 5 bases and J by 0 bases, and 12 bases separated the two germline ends. CDR3 sequence: CASSHRPTSTDTQYF. The DNA for the CDR3 is TGTGCCAGCAGCCACCGCCCCACTAGCACAGATACGCAGTATTTT. Full variable domain (rest looked up from reference TRBV7-6 and TRBJ2-3): GAGVSQSPRYKVTKRGQDVALRCDPISGHVSLYWYRQALGQGPEFLTYFNYEAQQDKSGLPNDRFSAERPEGSISTLTIQRTEQRDSAMYRCASSHRPTSTDTQYFGPGTRLTVL.

This clone was counted once. The chain joins TRBV6-6 to TRBJ1-5; possibly TRBD1 for D (5 bases). The ends were cut back, 6 bases at V and 2 bases at J, with 14 bases in the middle. From germline, CDR1 is MNHNY and CDR2 SVGAGI (reference sequence). This CDR3 comprises 15 residues. The DNA for the CDR3 is TGTGCCAGCAGCCTGCAGGGTGAGGGCAATCAGCCCCAGCATTTT. Translated, it gives CASSLQGEGNQPQHF.

This rearrangement joins TRBV27 to TRBJ1-2; maybe TRBD1 (5 bases). From germline, CDR1 is MNHEY and CDR2 SMNVEV (reference sequence). The V and J ends lost 4 bases and 4 bases respectively, with 16 bases between them. The CDR3 runs to 15 residues. CDR3 sequence (DNA): TGTGCCAGCAGTTCTGGAGGGGCGACGACCTATGGCTACACCTTC. Amino acid sequence: CASSSGGATTYGYTF.

The rearrangement links TRBV5-1 to TRBJ2-5; 8 positions agree with TRBD1. Trimming took 3 bases from V and 5 from J; bases not matched to a gene: 6. Germline V gene data show CDR1 as SGHRS and CDR2 as YFSETQ. CDR3 size: 14 residues. The CDR3 here is CASSSTTGVETQYF. The CDR3 nucleotides are TGCGCCAGCAGCTCGACGACAGGGGTGGAGACCCAGTACTTC.